Given below is one T cell receptor (beta chain) in context. This specimen belongs to a study of CD8+CD57+ T cells in acquired aplastic anemia. The sequenced patients had an expansion of CD8+CD57+ cells seen by flow cytometry. Patient blood was sampled before any therapy had been received. The template used for profiling TCR beta VDJ and CDR3 was genomic DNA. TCRdb re-called the reads with MiXCR, one entry per CDR3 protein. The sample has more than 200,000 distinct CDR3 sequences, around 50% seen once. Germline V gene sequence: CDR1 LNHNV, CDR2 YYDKDF (reference sequence). Trimming cost V 0 bases and J 6 bases, with 5 bases left between them. The CDR3 is 12 residues long.

This receptor was identified in a human donor with aplastic anemia. The chain links TRBV15 to TRBJ2-5, with D perhaps matching TRBD1 (5 bases). The sample consisted of sorted CD4+, CD8+, or CD8+CD57+ T cells (not recorded which) from PBMCs. The CDR3 sequence: CATSREGQTQYF. The CDR3 region has the DNA TGTGCCACCAGCAGAGAGGGGCAGACCCAGTACTTC.